A selection of T cell receptor beta chains follows, all from one sample in a study of vaccination effects on CD4 cells after COVID-19. Some clones are missing from TCRdb's copy, which holds only in-frame ones; the method was immunoSEQ multiplex PCR. This table has fewer than 55,000 clones, approximately 70% appearing once. No antigen is known for these receptors. The source was CD4+ T cells from PBMCs cultured without peptide, collected after COVID-19 vaccination. These receptors all stem from a human donor who received a COVID-19 vaccine. CDR3s include the opening cysteine and the closing phenylalanine or tryptophan. D genes are given only for firm matches. Some rows mark clone size as missing; the rest say once, few, many or name a class of expanded clone.

cdr3_aa cdr3_nt d_call j_call clone_size v_call
CASTRAGTEAFF TGTGCCAGTACCCGTGCGGGCACTGAAGCTTTCTTT - TRBJ1-1 - TRBV19
CSVKTAEAFF TGCAGCGTTAAAACAGCTGAAGCTTTCTTT - TRBJ1-1 - TRBV29-1
CASSRRQGRDEAFF TGTGCCAGCAGTCGCAGACAGGGGCGGGATGAAGCTTTCTTT TRBD1 TRBJ1-1 - TRBV3-1/TRBV3-2
CATSDSGTASSGRFYNEQFF TGTGCCACCAGTGATTCCGGGACAGCGTCTAGCGGGAGGTTCTACAATGAGCAGTTCTTC TRBD2 TRBJ2-1 - TRBV24-1
CASSRLAGDYNEQFF TGTGCCAGCAGCCGGCTAGCGGGAGACTACAATGAGCAGTTCTTC TRBD2 TRBJ2-1 - TRBV6-4
CASSSLAGALNTGELFF TGCGCCAGCAGCTCTCTAGCGGGAGCACTAAACACCGGGGAGCTGTTTTTT TRBD2 TRBJ2-2 - TRBV5-1
CASSEPNRIGDYGYTF TGTGCCAGCAGTGAACCAAACAGGATAGGGGACTATGGCTACACCTTC - TRBJ1-2 many TRBV2
CASSSPGKASYNEQFF TGTGCCAGCAGCTCGCCGGGGAAAGCGTCCTACAATGAGCAGTTCTTC - TRBJ2-1 - TRBV5-4
CASSQERDRAVNEQFF TGCGCCAGCAGCCAAGAACGGGACAGGGCAGTAAATGAGCAGTTCTTC TRBD1 TRBJ2-1 - TRBV4-1
CASSPRMVWTGDDEQYF TGTGCCAGCTCACCCAGGATGGTCTGGACAGGGGACGACGAGCAGTACTTC TRBD1 TRBJ2-7 - TRBV18
CASRKLGDSGNTIYF TGTGCCAGCAGAAAATTGGGGGACTCTGGAAACACCATATATTTT - TRBJ1-3 - TRBV27
CASRPGRHSPLHF TGTGCCAGCAGACCCGGGAGGCATTCACCCCTCCACTTT - TRBJ1-6 - TRBV12-3/TRBV12-4
CASSPPSVTGELFF TGTGCCAGCTCACCACCTTCTGTCACCGGGGAGCTGTTTTTT - TRBJ2-2 - TRBV18
CASSLLQGADEQYF TGTGCCAGCAGCTTACTCCAGGGTGCTGACGAGCAGTACTTC - TRBJ2-7 - TRBV5-4
CASSVVWGPQHF TGTGCCAGTAGCGTCGTTTGGGGGCCCCAGCATTTT - TRBJ1-5 - TRBV19
CASSLALAGGSGANVLTF TGTGCCAGCAGCTTAGCTCTAGCGGGAGGTTCGGGGGCCAACGTCCTGACTTTC TRBD2 TRBJ2-6 - TRBV7-2
CAWSQEGSYNSPLHF TGTGCCTGGAGTCAAGAGGGGTCCTATAATTCACCCCTCCACTTT - TRBJ1-6 - TRBV30
CASSLDQRDTQYF TGCGCCAGCAGCTTGGACCAGAGGGATACGCAGTATTTT - TRBJ2-3 - TRBV5-1
CASSLKNKTSRDRTSYEQYF TGTGCCAGCAGTCTGAAGAACAAAACATCAAGGGACCGCACGTCCTACGAGCAGTACTTC - TRBJ2-7 - TRBV6-2/TRBV6-3
CASSQDGGYEQYF TGTGCCAGCAGCCAGGACGGAGGCTACGAGCAGTACTTC - TRBJ2-7 few TRBV2
CATSDPQGAGNTIYF TGTGCCACCAGTGACCCACAGGGCGCTGGAAACACCATATATTTT - TRBJ1-3 few TRBV24-1
CASSFWDSGYTF TGTGCCAGCAGTTTTTGGGACAGTGGCTACACCTTC TRBD1 TRBJ1-2 - TRBV12-3/TRBV12-4
CARRTHDMWGRADLNTEAFF TGCGCCAGGAGAACACACGACATGTGGGGGCGAGCCGATCTGAACACTGAAGCTTTCTTT - TRBJ1-1 - TRBV5-1
CASSVPGPNNSPLHF TGTGCCAGCTCAGTCCCGGGACCTAATAATTCACCCCTCCACTTT - TRBJ1-6 few TRBV18
CASTRRVGVRGNQPQHF TGTGCCAGTACCCGTAGGGTCGGGGTTAGAGGCAATCAGCCCCAGCATTTT - TRBJ1-5 - TRBV19
CASSRGLAANQETQYF TGTGCCAGCAGCCGCGGACTAGCGGCCAACCAAGAGACCCAGTACTTC TRBD2 TRBJ2-5 - TRBV7-2
CASSLDSIYGYTF TGTGCCAGCTCGCTGGACTCCATCTATGGCTACACCTTC - TRBJ1-2 - TRBV18
CASLDRVSQETQYF TGTGCCAGCTTGGACAGGGTTTCACAAGAGACCCAGTACTTC TRBD1 TRBJ2-5 - TRBV6-5
CASRPREPLYGYTF TGTGCCAGCAGACCCAGGGAGCCTCTTTATGGCTACACCTTC - TRBJ1-2 - TRBV6-5
CASSLQPQGYTF TGTGCCAGCAGCTTGCAGCCGCAAGGCTACACCTTC - TRBJ1-2 few TRBV5-6
CASSQGRAPDTQYF TGCGCCAGCAGCCAAGGAAGGGCCCCAGATACGCAGTATTTT - TRBJ2-3 - TRBV4-1